These T cell receptor beta chains were read from a single sample in a study of T cells in Graves' hyperthyroidism and ophthalmopathy. TCRdb reprocessed the multiplex PCR reads with MiXCR, giving one entry per CDR3 protein. The sample carries around 700,000 distinct CDR3 sequences, 30% to 40% recorded once. Sequencing was carried out using blood. The origin of the receptors is a woman in her forties with Graves' hyperthyroidism. The CDR3 runs from the conserved cysteine through the conserved F or W. A D gene is named only where the DNA matches it firmly. Clone size is stated in some rows and not others, as once, few, many or a class when expanded.

j_call v_call clone_size d_call cdr3_aa cdr3_nt
TRBJ1-4 TRBV20-1 many TRBD1 CSAAGTGLEKLFF TGCAGTGCCGCCGGGACAGGGCTTGAAAAACTGTTTTTT
TRBJ1-2 TRBV19 many TRBD1 CASSVQGAYGYTF TGTGCCAGTAGCGTACAGGGGGCCTATGGCTACACCTTC
TRBJ1-1 TRBV6-2/TRBV6-3 few . CASSYRLLRGAENTEAFF TGTGCCAGCAGTTACCGCCTTCTAAGAGGAGCGGAGAACACTGAAGCTTTCTTT
TRBJ2-2 TRBV27 few TRBD2 CASSLARLAGGNGELFF TGTGCCAGCAGTTTAGCCCGACTAGCGGGAGGGAACGGGGAGCTGTTTTTT
TRBJ2-1 TRBV7-2 . . CASSTLMGGEQFF TGTGCCAGCAGCACACTCATGGGGGGTGAGCAGTTCTTC
TRBJ2-7 TRBV14 many TRBD1 CASSPDRASYEQYF TGTGCCAGCAGCCCGGACAGGGCCTCCTACGAGCAGTACTTC
TRBJ1-3 TRBV7-2 . . CASSLAEITHTIYF TGTGCCAGCAGCTTAGCGGAGATCACACACACCATATATTTT
TRBJ1-2 TRBV10-3 many TRBD1 CAISGTGSYGYTF TGTGCCATCAGTGGGACAGGCTCCTATGGCTACACCTTC
TRBJ1-2 TRBV6-2/TRBV6-3 . . CATQPHPQVPYGYTF TGTGCCACCCAACCGCACCCACAAGTTCCATATGGCTACACCTTC
TRBJ2-7 TRBV20-1 . . CSARDWARGGDEQYF TGCAGTGCTAGAGATTGGGCCCGGGGAGGAGACGAGCAGTACTTC
TRBJ2-2 TRBV10-3 many . CAISIPDTGELFF TGTGCCATCAGCATCCCAGACACCGGGGAGCTGTTTTTT
TRBJ1-1 TRBV11-2 few . CASSLWGLEAFF TGTGCCAGCAGCTTATGGGGGCTAGAAGCTTTCTTT
TRBJ1-1 TRBV4-3 . . CASSQYLRAEAFF TGCGCCAGCAGCCAATATTTGAGGGCTGAAGCTTTCTTT
TRBJ1-1 TRBV3-1 . . CASSQDYRVGRNTEAFF TGTGCCAGCAGCCAAGATTATAGAGTAGGACGCAACACTGAAGCTTTCTTT
TRBJ1-2 TRBV13 many . CASSFRDGGYTF TGTGCCAGCAGCTTCCGGGACGGAGGCTACACCTTC
TRBJ2-2 TRBV12-5 . TRBD2 CASGFSTSGNTGELFF TGTGCTAGTGGTTTTAGTACTAGCGGGAACACCGGGGAGCTGTTTTTT
TRBJ1-6 TRBV7-8 many . CASSLDSNSPLHF TGTGCCAGCAGCTTAGACAGTAATTCACCCCTCCACTTT
TRBJ2-5 TRBV12-3/TRBV12-4 many . CASSFTPQETQYF TGTGCCAGCAGTTTTACCCCCCAAGAGACCCAGTACTTC
TRBJ2-7 TRBV7-9 . . CASSQPGGGYEQYF TGTGCCAGCAGCCAGCCCGGGGGAGGCTACGAGCAGTACTTC
TRBJ1-2 TRBV24-1 few . CATSEVYRDGIYGYTF TGTGCCACCAGTGAAGTATACCGGGACGGTATATATGGCTACACCTTC
TRBJ1-1 TRBV12-3/TRBV12-4 many TRBD1 CASRIRQGHTEAFF TGTGCCAGCAGGATTCGACAGGGCCACACTGAAGCTTTCTTT
TRBJ2-1 TRBV11-1 once TRBD1 CASSIGQGNNEQFF TGTGCCAGCAGTATAGGACAGGGAAACAATGAGCAGTTCTTC
TRBJ2-3 TRBV5-1 . . CASSLGAGITDTQYF TGCGCCAGCAGCTTGGGGGCGGGGATCACAGATACGCAGTATTTT